The source of this T cell receptor beta chain is a study of T cell responses to AZD1222 COVID-19 vaccine. Produced via immunoSEQ multiplex PCR; TCRdb's table is partial and in-frame only. The data show 70,000 to 95,000 clones, with 90% seen just once and approximately 1.3% held by the top ten. The CDR3 is made up of 16 amino acids. J gave up 8 bases and V 4 bases, and 10 bases lay outside the gene matches. Germline V gene data show CDR1 as MNHEY and CDR2 as SVGEGT. Sample: peripheral blood, taken 28 days after the second AZD1222 dose. This chain joins TRBV6-2 or TRBV6-3 and TRBJ1-6, with TRBD1 identical over 8 bases. The sequence derives from an adult who received the AZD1222 COVID-19 vaccine. The CDR3 here is CASSSGQGVSHSPLHF. CDR3 DNA sequence: TGTGCCAGCAGTTCAGGACAGGGCGTCTCCCATTCACCCCTCCACTTT.